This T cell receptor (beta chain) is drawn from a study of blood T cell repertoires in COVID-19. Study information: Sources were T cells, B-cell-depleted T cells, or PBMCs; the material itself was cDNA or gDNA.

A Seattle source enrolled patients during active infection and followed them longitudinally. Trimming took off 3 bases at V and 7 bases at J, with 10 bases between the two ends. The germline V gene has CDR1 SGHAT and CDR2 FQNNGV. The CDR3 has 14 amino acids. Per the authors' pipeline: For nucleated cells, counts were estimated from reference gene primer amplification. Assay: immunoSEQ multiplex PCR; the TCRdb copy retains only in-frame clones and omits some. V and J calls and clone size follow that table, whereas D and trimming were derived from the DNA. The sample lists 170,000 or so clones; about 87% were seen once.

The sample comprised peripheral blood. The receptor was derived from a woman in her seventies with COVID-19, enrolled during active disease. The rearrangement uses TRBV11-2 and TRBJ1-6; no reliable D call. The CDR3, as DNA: TGTGCCAGCAGCTTCCTGGAGGGAAATTCACCCCTCCACTTT. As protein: CASSFLEGNSPLHF.